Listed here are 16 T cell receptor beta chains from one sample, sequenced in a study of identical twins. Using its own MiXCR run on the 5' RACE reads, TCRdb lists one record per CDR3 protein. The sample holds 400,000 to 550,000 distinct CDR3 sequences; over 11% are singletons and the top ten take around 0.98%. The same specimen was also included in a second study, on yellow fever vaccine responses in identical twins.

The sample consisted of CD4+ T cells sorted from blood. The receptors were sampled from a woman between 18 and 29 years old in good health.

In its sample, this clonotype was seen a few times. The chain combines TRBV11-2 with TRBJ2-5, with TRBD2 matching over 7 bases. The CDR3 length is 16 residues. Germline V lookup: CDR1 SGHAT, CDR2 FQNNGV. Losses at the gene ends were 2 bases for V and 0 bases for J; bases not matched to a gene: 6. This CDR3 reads CASSLTSDPYQETQYF. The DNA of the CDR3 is TGTGCCAGCAGCTTAACTAGCGACCCGTACCAAGAGACCCAGTACTTC.

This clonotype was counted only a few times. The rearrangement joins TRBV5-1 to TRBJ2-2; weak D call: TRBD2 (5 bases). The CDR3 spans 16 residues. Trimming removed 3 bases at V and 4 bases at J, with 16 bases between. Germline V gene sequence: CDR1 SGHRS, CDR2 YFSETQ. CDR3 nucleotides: TGCGCCAGCAGCTCGGGGTCCGGGATGGGCACCGGGGAGCTGTTTTTT. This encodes CASSSGSGMGTGELFF.

The CDR3 DNA sequence: TGTGCCAGCAGCCAAACCGGGACGCCTAACTATGGCTACACCTTC. Protein: CASSQTGTPNYGYTF. V is TRBV14 and J is TRBJ1-2; possibly TRBD1 for D (5 bases). Trimming stripped 2 bases from V and 0 bases from J, with 10 bases between. CDR3 size: 15 residues. Germline values: CDR1 SGHDN, CDR2 FVKESK. The full variable domain, completed using reference TRBV14 and TRBJ1-2, is EAGVTQFPSHSVIEKGQTVTLRCDPISGHDNLYWYRRVMGKEIKFLLHFVKESKQDESGMPNNRFLAERTGGTYSTLKVQPAELEDSGVYFCASSQTGTPNYGYTFGSGTRLTVV.

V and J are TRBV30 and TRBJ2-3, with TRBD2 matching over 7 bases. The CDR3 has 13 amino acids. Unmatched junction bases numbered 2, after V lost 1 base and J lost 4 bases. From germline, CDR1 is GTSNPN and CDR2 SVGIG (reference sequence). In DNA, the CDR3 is TGTGCCTGGAGTGAAGCGGGGCCAGATACGCAGTATTTT. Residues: CAWSEAGPDTQYF. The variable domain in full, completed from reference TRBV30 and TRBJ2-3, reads SQTIHQWPATLVQPVGSPLSLECTVEGTSNPNLYWYRQAAGRGLQLLFYSVGIGQISSEVPQNLSASRPQDRQFILSSKKLLLSDSGFYLCAWSEAGPDTQYFGPGTRLTVL.

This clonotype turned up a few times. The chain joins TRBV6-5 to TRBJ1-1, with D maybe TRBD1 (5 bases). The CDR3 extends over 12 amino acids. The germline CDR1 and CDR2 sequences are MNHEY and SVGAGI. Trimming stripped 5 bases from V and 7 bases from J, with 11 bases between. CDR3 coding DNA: TGTGCCAGCAGTAGGGACGGCAATGAAGCTTTCTTT. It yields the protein CASSRDGNEAFF.

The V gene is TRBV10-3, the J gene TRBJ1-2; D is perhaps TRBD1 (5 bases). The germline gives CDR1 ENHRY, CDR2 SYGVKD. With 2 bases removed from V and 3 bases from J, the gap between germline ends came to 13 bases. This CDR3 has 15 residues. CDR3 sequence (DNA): TGTGCCATCAGTGAGGCAGGGAGGGTGGACTATGGCTACACCTTC. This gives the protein CAISEAGRVDYGYTF.

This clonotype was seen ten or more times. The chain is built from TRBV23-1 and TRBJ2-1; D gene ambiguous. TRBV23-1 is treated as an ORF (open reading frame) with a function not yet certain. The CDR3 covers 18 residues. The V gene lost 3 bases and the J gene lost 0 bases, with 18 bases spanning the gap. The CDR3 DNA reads TGCGCCAGCAGTCATTGGCCCATCGACGGAAGCTCCTACAATGAGCAGTTCTTC. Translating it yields CASSHWPIDGSSYNEQFF.

The CDR3 region is CASSRAGQGVGYTF. CDR3 in DNA: TGTGCCAGCAGTCGAGCAGGACAGGGTGTTGGCTACACCTTC. The chain uses TRBV27 and TRBJ1-2, with 8 bases aligning to TRBD1. The germline V gene encodes CDR1 MNHEY and CDR2 SMNVEV (reference sequence). Losses at the gene ends were 5 bases for V and 7 bases for J; bases not matched to a gene: 9. This CDR3 spans 14 amino acids.

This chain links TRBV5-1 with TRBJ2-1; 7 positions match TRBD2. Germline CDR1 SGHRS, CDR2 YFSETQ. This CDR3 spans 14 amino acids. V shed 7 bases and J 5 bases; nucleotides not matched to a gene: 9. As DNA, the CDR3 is TGCGCCAGCGGGAGGGAAAAGGTCGACAATGAGCAGTTCTTC. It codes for CASGREKVDNEQFF.

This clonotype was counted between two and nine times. The CDR3 is CSARGGVGQGDTEAFF. The CDR3 DNA follows: TGCAGTGCTAGAGGGGGAGTCGGACAGGGGGATACTGAAGCTTTCTTT. The chain has TRBV20-1 and TRBJ1-1, with 10 bases fitting TRBD1. The V gene end was trimmed by 1 base and the J gene end by 5 bases; junction bases not matched to a gene: 10. CDR3 size: 16 residues. Looked up from germline, CDR1 is DFQATT and CDR2 is SNEGSKA (reference sequence).

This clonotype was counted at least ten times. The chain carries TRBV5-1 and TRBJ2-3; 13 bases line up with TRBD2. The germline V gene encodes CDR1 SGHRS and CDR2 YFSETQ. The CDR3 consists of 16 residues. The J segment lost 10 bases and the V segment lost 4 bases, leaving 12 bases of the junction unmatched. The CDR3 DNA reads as TGCGCCAGCAGCCCCATCGGACTAGCGGGAGAAGGGTCGCAGTATTTT. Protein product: CASSPIGLAGEGSQYF.

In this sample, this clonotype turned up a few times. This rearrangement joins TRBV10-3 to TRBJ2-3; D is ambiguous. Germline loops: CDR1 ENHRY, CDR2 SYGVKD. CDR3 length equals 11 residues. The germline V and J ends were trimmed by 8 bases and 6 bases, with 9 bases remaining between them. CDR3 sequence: CAISQMDTQYF. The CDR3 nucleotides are TGTGCCATCTCGCAAATGGATACGCAGTATTTT.

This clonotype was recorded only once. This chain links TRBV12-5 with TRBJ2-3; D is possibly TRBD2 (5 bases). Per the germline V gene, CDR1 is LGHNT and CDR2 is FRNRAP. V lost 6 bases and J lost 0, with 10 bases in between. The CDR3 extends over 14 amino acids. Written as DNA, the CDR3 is TGTGCTAGTGGGGTTGGACTCAGCACAGATACGCAGTATTTT. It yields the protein CASGVGLSTDTQYF.

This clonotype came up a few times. CDR3 residues: CASSTLDRGGETQYF. The CDR3 nucleotides read TGTGCCAGCTCAACTCTGGACAGGGGTGGTGAGACCCAGTACTTC. The chain links TRBV18 to TRBJ2-5; 9 bases map to TRBD1. V lost 5 bases and J lost 5; bases outside the gene matches: 9. CDR3 length: 15 amino acids. Germline V gives CDR1 KGHSH, CDR2 LQKENI.

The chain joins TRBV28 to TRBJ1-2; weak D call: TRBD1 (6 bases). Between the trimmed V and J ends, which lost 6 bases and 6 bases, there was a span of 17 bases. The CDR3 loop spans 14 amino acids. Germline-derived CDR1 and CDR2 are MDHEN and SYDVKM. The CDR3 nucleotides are TGTGCCAGCAGCGGGGAGGGGGGGCCGAATGGCTACACCTTC. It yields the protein CASSGEGGPNGYTF.

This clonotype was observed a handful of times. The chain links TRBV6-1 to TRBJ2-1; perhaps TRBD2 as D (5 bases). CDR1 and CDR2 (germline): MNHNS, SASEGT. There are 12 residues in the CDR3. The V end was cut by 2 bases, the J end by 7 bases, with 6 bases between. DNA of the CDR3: TGTGCCAGCAGTGAAACGGGGAATGAGCAGTTCTTC. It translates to CASSETGNEQFF.